This TCR beta chain was captured in a study of T cell responses to AZD1222 COVID-19 vaccine. Comments on this clone: Its antigen is still unknown.

Profiled with immunoSEQ multiplex PCR; TCRdb holds only in-frame clones, not every one. The sample includes over 100,000 clones, roughly nine tenths of them seen just once. Germline V lookup: CDR1 SGHAT, CDR2 FQNNGV. With 1 base removed from V and 8 bases from J, the gap between germline ends came to 12 bases. The CDR3 covers 13 residues. Study-level points and caveats: With dominance at 160-218 and 743-854, vaccine-associated CD4 TCRs spanned spike. Unmutated regions of variants are reportedly targeted by nearly half of spike-specific TCRs.

This specimen was peripheral blood, taken on day 0 of AZD1222 vaccination. The receptor's source is an adult in good health. The rearrangement links TRBV11-2 to TRBJ2-7; D gene uncertain. In DNA, the CDR3 is TGTGCCAGCAGCTTAGGGGGTGAAGGTCAGCAGTACTTC. Residues: CASSLGGEGQQYF.